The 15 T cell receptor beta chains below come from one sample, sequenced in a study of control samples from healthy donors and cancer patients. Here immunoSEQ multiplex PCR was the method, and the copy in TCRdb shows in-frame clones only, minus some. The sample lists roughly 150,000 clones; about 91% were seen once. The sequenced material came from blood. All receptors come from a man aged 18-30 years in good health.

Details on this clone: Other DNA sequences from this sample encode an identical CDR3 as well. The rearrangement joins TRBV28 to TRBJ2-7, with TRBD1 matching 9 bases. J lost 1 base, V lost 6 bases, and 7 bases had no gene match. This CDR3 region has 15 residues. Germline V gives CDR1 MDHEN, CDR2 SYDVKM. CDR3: CASSPTGTGSYEQYF. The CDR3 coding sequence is TGTGCCAGCAGCCCAACCGGGACAGGGTCCTACGAGCAGTACTTC.

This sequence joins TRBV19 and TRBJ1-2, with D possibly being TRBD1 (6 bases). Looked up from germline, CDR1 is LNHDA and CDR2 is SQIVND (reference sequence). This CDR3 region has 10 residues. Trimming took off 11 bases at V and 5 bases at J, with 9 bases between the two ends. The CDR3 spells CAGGGYGYTF. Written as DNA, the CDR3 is TGTGCCGGAGGGGGGTATGGCTACACCTTC.

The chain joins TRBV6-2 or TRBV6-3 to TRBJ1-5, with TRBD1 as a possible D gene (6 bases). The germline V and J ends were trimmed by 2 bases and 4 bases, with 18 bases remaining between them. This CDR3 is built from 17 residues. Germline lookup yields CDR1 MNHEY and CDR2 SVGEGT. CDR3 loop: CASSYAFSRGKNQPQHF. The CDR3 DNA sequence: TGTGCCAGCAGTTACGCATTCTCCAGGGGAAAAAATCAGCCCCAGCATTTT.

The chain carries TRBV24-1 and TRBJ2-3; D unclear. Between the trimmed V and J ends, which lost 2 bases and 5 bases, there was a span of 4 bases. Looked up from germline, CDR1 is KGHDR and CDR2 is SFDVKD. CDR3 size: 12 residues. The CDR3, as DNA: TGTGCCACCAGTGATTATGGAGATACGCAGTATTTT. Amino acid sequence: CATSDYGDTQYF.

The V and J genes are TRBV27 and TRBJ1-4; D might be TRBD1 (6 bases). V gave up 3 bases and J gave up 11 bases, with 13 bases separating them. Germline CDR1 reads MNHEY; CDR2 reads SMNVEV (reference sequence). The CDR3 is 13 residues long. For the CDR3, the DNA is TGTGCCAGCAGTTTGCGGGGAAGGGGGAAACTGTTTTTT. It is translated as CASSLRGRGKLFF.

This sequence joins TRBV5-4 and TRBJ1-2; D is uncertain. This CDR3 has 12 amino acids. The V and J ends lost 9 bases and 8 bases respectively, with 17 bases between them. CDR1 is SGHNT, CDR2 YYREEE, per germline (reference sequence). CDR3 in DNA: TGTGCCACCTCGGACCGGCGAGAGGGCTACACCTTC. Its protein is CATSDRREGYTF.

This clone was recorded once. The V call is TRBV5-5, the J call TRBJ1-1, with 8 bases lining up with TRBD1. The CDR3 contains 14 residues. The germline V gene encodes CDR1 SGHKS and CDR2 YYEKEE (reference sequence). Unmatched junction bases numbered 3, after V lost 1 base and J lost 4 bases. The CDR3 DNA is TGTGCCAGCAGCTTGTCTACAGGGGGCACTGAAGCTTTCTTT. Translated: CASSLSTGGTEAFF.

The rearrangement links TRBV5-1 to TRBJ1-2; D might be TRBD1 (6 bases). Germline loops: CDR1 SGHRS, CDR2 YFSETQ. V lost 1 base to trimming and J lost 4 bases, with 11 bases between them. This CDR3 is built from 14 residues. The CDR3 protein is CASSLLGASYGYTF. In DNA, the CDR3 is TGCGCCAGCAGCTTGCTGGGGGCCTCCTATGGCTACACCTTC.

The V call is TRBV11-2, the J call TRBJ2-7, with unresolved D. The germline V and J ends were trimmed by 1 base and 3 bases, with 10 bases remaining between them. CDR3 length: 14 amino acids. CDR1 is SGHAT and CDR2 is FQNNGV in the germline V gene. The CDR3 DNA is TGTGCCAGCAGCTTAGCATCGGGCCGCTACGAGCAGTACTTC. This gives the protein CASSLASGRYEQYF.

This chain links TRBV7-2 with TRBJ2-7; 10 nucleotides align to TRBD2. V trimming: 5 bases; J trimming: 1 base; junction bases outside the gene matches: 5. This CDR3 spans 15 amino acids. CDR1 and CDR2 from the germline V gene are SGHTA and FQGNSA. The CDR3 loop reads CASSPPSGGSYEQYF. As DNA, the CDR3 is TGTGCCAGCAGCCCACCTAGCGGGGGATCCTACGAGCAGTACTTC.

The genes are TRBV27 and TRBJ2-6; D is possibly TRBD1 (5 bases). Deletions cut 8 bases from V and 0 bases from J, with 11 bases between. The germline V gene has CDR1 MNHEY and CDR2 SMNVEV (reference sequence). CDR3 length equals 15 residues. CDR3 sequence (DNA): TGTGCCAGCGCCGCAGGGATCTCTGGGGCCAACGTCCTGACTTTC. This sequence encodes CASAAGISGANVLTF.

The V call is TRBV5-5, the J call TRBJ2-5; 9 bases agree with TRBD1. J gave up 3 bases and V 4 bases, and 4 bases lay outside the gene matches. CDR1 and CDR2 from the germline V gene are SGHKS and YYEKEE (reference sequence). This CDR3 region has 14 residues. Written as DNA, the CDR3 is TGTGCCAGCAGCCCCAGGGACAGGGAAGAGACCCAGTACTTC. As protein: CASSPRDREETQYF.

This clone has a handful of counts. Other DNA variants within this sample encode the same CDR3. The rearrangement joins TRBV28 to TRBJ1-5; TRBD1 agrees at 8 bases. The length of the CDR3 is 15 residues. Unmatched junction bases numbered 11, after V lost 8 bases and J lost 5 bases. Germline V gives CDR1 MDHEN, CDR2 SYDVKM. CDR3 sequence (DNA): TGTGCCAGCGGGGGGGGCAGGGGGCGCCATCAGCCCCAGCATTTT. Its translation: CASGGGRGRHQPQHF.

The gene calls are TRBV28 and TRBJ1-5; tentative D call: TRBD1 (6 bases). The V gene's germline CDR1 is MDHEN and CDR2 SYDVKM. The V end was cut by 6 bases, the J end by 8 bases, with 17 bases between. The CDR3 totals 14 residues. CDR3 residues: CASSYPPGAKPQHF. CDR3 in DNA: TGTGCCAGCAGCTACCCCCCGGGGGCGAAGCCCCAGCATTTT.

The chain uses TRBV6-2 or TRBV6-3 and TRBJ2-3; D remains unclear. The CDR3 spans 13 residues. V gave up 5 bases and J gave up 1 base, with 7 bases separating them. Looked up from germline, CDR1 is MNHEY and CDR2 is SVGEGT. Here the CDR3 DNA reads TGTGCCAGCAGTCTTGATGGCACAGATACGCAGTATTTT. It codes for CASSLDGTDTQYF.